A single sample is the source of the 11 T cell receptor beta chains below, sequenced in a study of shared clonotypes between healthy human individuals. Clones were sequenced by immunoSEQ multiplex PCR, and TCRdb holds only the in-frame ones, with some missing. The sample consists of about 680,000 clones, 92% of them appearing once. Naive CD8 cells lacked CD45RO, underwent positive selection for CCR7 and left out terminally differentiated effector memory CD45RA+ cells. The sequencing sample was made of naive CD8+ T cells sorted from blood. These receptors originate from a man younger than 40 in good health.

The chain combines TRBV11-2 with TRBJ2-1; 9 bases match TRBD2. Germline V CDR1 and CDR2: SGHAT, FQNNGV. The V segment lost 2 bases and the J segment 4 bases; nucleotides outside the gene matches: 9. CDR3 length: 17 amino acids. This chain's CDR3 is CASSLSPGLAGYNEQFF. The CDR3 DNA reads as TGTGCCAGCAGCTTAAGCCCGGGACTAGCAGGATACAATGAGCAGTTCTTC. Filled out from reference TRBV11-2 and TRBJ2-1, the complete variable domain reads EAGVAQSPRYKIIEKRQSVAFWCNPISGHATLYWYQQILGQGPKLLIQFQNNGVVDDSQLPKDRFSAERLKGVDSTLKIQPAKLEDSAVYLCASSLSPGLAGYNEQFFGPGTRLTVL.

The chain carries TRBV29-1 and TRBJ2-7; D is unresolved. The CDR3 spans 11 residues. Germline V gene data show CDR1 as SQVTM and CDR2 as ANQGSEA. Deletions cut 4 bases from V and 0 bases from J, with 4 bases between. CDR3 sequence reads: CSVGISYEQYF. CDR3 coding DNA: TGCAGCGTTGGGATCTCCTACGAGCAGTACTTC.

The V and J genes are TRBV28 and TRBJ2-7, with 10 bases fitting TRBD1. Per the germline V gene, CDR1 is MDHEN and CDR2 is SYDVKM. There are 17 residues in the CDR3. Trimming took 10 bases from V and 0 from J; bases not matched to a gene: 15. The CDR3 sequence: CATSGTGDSGDSYEQYF. DNA for the CDR3: TGTGCCACCTCCGGGACAGGGGATTCGGGCGACTCCTACGAGCAGTACTTC.

V usage is TRBV10-3 and J usage is TRBJ2-7, with D maybe TRBD2 (6 bases). The CDR3 runs to 15 residues. Germline CDR1 is ENHRY and CDR2 is SYGVKD. Trimming shortened V by 0 bases and J by 2 bases, and 11 bases separated the two germline ends. CDR3 protein: CAISESAGSPYEQYF. The CDR3 region has the DNA TGTGCCATCAGTGAGTCCGCCGGGAGCCCCTACGAGCAGTACTTC.

The chain employs TRBV27 and TRBJ1-1; D is uncertain. The CDR3 extends over 15 amino acids. V shed 5 bases and J shed 0 bases, with 13 bases lying between them. From germline, CDR1 is MNHEY and CDR2 SMNVEV (reference sequence). The CDR3: CASSLAVGMNTEAFF. In DNA form, the CDR3 reads TGTGCCAGCAGTCTCGCGGTTGGGATGAACACTGAAGCTTTCTTT.

This chain joins TRBV6-5 and TRBJ2-2, with D hard to call. V lost 5 bases, J lost 1 base, and 5 bases lay in between. Germline CDR1 and CDR2: MNHEY and SVGAGI. The CDR3 is made up of 13 amino acids. In DNA form, the CDR3 reads TGTGCCAGCAGTCAGAAGAACACCGGGGAGCTGTTTTTT. Translated, it gives CASSQKNTGELFF.

The genes are TRBV29-1 and TRBJ1-1, with D maybe TRBD1 (6 bases). The CDR3 contains 12 residues. CDR1 and CDR2 (germline): SQVTM, ANQGSEA. V was cut by 6 bases and J by 5 bases, with 13 bases left in between. CDR3 region: CSVHPGHTEAFF. The CDR3 DNA follows: TGCAGCGTCCACCCGGGACATACTGAAGCTTTCTTT.

The chain is built from TRBV23-1 and TRBJ2-1; 7 bases align to TRBD2. TRBV23-1 is noted as an ORF with a role that remains uncertain. The CDR3 extends over 15 amino acids. Trimming removed 1 base from V and 8 bases from J; junction bases left unmatched: 8. The CDR3 DNA is TGCGCCAGCAGTCAATTCTTAAGGGCGGGGGATGAGCAGTTCTTC. This gives the protein CASSQFLRAGDEQFF.

The gene calls are TRBV6-1 and TRBJ2-7; D possibly uses TRBD1 or TRBD2 (5 bases each). V lost 0 bases, J lost 6 bases, and 18 bases lay in between. Germline assignment: CDR1 MNHNS and CDR2 SASEGT. This CDR3 spans 16 amino acids. The CDR3 reads CASSEAVGDQDLEQYF. The CDR3 DNA reads TGTGCCAGCAGTGAAGCGGTCGGGGACCAGGATCTCGAGCAGTACTTC.

This clone turned up a few times. The rearrangement joins TRBV10-3 to TRBJ1-1, with 7 bases identical to TRBD1. V lost 5 bases and J lost 0; bases outside the gene matches: 15. The V gene's germline CDR1 is ENHRY and CDR2 SYGVKD. This CDR3 has 18 residues. The CDR3 region has the DNA TGTGCCATCAGTTTCCAAAGGGGGCGCGGACACATGAACACTGAAGCTTTCTTT. This sequence encodes CAISFQRGRGHMNTEAFF.

This sequence joins TRBV14 and TRBJ2-3; the match to TRBD2 covers 8 bases. CDR3 size: 16 residues. The V gene end was trimmed by 5 bases and the J gene end by 2 bases; junction bases not matched to a gene: 9. From germline, CDR1 is SGHDN and CDR2 FVKESK. This CDR3 is CASSTLAEQITDTQYF. The CDR3 bases are TGTGCCAGCAGCACACTAGCGGAACAGATCACAGATACGCAGTATTTT. The full variable domain, with the rest looked up from reference TRBV14 and TRBJ2-3, is EAGVTQFPSHSVIEKGQTVTLRCDPISGHDNLYWYRRVMGKEIKFLLHFVKESKQDESGMPNNRFLAERTGGTYSTLKVQPAELEDSGVYFCASSTLAEQITDTQYFGPGTRLTVL.